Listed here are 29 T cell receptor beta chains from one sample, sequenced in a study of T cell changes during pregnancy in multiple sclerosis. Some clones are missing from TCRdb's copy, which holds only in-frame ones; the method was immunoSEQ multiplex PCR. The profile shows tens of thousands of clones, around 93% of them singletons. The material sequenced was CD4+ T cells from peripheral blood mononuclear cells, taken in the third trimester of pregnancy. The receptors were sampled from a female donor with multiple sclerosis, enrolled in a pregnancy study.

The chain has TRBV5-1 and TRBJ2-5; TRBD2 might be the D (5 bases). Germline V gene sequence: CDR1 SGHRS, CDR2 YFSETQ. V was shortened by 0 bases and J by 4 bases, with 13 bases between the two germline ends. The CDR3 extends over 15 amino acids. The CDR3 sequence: CASSLGVGIGETQYF. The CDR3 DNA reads TGCGCCAGCAGCTTGGGTGTCGGGATTGGAGAGACCCAGTACTTC.

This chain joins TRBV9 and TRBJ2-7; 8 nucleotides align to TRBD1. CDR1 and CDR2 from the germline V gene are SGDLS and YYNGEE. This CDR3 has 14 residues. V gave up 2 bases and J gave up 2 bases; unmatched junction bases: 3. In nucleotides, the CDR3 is TGTGCCAGCAGCGTGACAGGGGATCCCTACGAGCAGTACTTC. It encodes CASSVTGDPYEQYF. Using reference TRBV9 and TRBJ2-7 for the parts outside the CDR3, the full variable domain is DSGVTQTPKHLITATGQRVTLRCSPRSGDLSVYWYQQSLDQGLQFLIQYYNGEERAKGNILERFSAQQFPDLHSELNLSSLELGDSALYFCASSVTGDPYEQYFGPGTRLTVT.

The CDR3 nucleotides are TGTGCCAGCTCACCGGGACAGGGGGCCTACACCTTC. Amino acids: CASSPGQGAYTF. The rearrangement joins TRBV18 to TRBJ1-2; 12 bases are a match to TRBD1. J was trimmed by 10 bases and V by 3 bases; bases with no gene match: 0. Germline lookup yields CDR1 KGHSH and CDR2 LQKENI. The CDR3 runs to 12 residues.

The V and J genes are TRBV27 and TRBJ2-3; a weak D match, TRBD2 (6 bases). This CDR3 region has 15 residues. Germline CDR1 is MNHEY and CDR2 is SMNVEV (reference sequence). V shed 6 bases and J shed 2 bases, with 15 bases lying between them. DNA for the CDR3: TGTGCCAGCAGCCGCCGGGACTTTAACACAGATACGCAGTATTTT. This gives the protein CASSRRDFNTDTQYF.

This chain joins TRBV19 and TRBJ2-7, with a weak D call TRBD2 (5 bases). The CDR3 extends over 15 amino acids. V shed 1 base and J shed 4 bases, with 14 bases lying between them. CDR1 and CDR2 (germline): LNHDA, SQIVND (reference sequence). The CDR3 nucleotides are TGTGCCAGTAGTATAGCCGGGGAAGGCATATACGAGCAGTACTTC. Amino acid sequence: CASSIAGEGIYEQYF.

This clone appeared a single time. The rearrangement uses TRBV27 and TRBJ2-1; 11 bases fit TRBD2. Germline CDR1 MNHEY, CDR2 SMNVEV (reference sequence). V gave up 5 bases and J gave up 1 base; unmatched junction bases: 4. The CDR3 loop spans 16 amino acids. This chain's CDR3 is CASSATSGGSYNEQFF. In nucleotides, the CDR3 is TGTGCCAGCAGTGCCACTAGCGGGGGTTCCTACAATGAGCAGTTCTTC.

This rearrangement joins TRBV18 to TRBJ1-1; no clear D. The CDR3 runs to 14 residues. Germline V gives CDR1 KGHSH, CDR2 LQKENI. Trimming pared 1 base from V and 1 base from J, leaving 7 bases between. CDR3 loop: CASSPQRGNTEAFF. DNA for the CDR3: TGTGCCAGCTCACCACAGCGGGGGAACACTGAAGCTTTCTTT.

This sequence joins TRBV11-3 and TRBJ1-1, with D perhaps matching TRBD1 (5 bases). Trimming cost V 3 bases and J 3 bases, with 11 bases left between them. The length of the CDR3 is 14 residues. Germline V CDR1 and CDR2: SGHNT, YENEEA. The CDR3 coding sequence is TGTGCCAGCAGCTTTCGGGGGGAGGACACTGAAGCTTTCTTT. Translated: CASSFRGEDTEAFF.

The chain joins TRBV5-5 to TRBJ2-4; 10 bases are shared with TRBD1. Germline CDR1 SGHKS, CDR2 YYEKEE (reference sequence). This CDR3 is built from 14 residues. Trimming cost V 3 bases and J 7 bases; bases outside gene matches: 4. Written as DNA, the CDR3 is TGTGCCAGCAGCTCCGGGACAGGGGTGAACATTCAGTACTTC. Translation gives CASSSGTGVNIQYF.

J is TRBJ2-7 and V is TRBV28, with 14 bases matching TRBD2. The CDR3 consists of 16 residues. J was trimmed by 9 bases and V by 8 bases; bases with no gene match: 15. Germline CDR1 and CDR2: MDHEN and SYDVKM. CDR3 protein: CASQTSGRASGIWQYF. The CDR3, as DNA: TGTGCCAGCCAGACTAGCGGGAGGGCCTCGGGCATTTGGCAGTACTTC.

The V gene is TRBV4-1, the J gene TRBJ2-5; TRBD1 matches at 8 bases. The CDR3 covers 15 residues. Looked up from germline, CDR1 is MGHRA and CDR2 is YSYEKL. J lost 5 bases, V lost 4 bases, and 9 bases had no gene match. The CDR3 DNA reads TGCGCCAGCAGCCCCCGGGACAGGAGGGAGGAGACCCAGTACTTC. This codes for CASSPRDRREETQYF.

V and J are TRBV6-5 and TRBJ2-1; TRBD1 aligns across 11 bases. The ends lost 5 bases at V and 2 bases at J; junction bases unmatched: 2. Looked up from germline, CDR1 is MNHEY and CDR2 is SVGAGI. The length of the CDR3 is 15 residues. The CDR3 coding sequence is TGTGCCAGCAGTAAGGACAGGGGGCCCTACAATGAGCAGTTCTTC. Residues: CASSKDRGPYNEQFF.

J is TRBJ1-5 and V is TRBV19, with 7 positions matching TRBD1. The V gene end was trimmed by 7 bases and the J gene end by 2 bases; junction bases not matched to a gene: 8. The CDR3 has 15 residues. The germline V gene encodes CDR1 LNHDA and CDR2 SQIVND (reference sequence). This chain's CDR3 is CASTTFDRGNQPQHF. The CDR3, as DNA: TGTGCCAGTACCACCTTTGACAGGGGCAATCAGCCCCAGCATTTT.

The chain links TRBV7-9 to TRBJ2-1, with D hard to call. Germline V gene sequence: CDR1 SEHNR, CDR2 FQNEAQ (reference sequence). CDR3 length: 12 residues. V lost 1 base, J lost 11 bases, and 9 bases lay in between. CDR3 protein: CASSLGYTKQFF. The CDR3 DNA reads TGTGCCAGCAGCTTAGGGTATACAAAGCAGTTCTTC.

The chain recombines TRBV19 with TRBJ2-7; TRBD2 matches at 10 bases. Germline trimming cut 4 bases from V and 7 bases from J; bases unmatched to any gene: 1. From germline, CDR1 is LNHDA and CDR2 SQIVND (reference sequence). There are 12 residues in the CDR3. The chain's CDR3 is CASSKLAGEQYF. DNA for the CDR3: TGTGCCAGTAGTAAACTAGCGGGAGAGCAGTACTTC.

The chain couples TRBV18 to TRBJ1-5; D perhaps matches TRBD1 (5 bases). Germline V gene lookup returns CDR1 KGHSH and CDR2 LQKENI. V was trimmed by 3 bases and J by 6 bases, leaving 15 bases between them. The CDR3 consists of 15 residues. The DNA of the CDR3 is TGTGCCAGCTCACCTCCGGGCAGGGTCCTTCAGCCCCAGCATTTT. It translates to CASSPPGRVLQPQHF.

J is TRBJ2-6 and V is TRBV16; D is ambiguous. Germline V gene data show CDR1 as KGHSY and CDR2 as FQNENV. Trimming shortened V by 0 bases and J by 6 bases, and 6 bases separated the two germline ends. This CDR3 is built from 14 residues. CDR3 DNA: TGTGCCAGCAGCCAATCCGACTCGGCCAACGTCCTGACTTTC. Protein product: CASSQSDSANVLTF.

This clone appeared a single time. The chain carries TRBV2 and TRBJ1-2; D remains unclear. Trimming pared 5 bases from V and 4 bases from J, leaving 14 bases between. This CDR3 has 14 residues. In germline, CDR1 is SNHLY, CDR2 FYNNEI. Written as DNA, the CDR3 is TGTGCCAGCAGTCTAACAGACATGGGCTATGGCTACACCTTC. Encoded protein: CASSLTDMGYGYTF.

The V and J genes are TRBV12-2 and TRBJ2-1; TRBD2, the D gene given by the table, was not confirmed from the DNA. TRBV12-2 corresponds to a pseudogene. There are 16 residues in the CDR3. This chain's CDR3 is CASRFRTSGEYNEQFF. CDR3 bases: TGTGCAAGTCGCTTCCGAACTAGCGGGGAATACAATGAGCAGTTCTTC.

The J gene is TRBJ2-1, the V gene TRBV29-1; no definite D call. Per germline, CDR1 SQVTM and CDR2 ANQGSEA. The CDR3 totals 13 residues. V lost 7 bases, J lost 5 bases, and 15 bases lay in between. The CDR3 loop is CSARRDNNNEQFF. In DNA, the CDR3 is TGCAGCGCCCGGAGAGATAATAACAATGAGCAGTTCTTC.

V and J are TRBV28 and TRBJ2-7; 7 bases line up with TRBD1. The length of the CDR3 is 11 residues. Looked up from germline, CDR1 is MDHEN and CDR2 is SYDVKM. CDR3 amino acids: CAVRGLYEQYF. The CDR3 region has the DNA TGTGCGGTGAGGGGGCTATACGAGCAGTACTTC.

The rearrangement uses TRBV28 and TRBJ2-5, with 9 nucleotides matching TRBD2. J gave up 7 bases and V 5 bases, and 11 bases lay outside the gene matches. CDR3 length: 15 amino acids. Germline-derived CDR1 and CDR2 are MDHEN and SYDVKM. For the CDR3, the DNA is TGTGCCAGCAGTCCTATTGCGGGAGGGTCCGGGACCCAGTACTTC. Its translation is CASSPIAGGSGTQYF.

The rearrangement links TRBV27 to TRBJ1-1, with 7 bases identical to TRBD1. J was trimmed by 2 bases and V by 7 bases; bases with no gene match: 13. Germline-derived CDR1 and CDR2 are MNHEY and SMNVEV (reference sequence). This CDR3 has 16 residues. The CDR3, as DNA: TGTGCCAGCAAGAGACAGGGAAGGGGTGGTAACACTGAAGCTTTCTTT. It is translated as CASKRQGRGGNTEAFF.

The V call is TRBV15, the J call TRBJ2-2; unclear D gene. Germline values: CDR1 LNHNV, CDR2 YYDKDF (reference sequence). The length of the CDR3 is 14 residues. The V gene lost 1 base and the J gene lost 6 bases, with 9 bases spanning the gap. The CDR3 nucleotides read TGTGCCACCAGCAGAGGGGCAGCAGCCGGGGAGCTGTTTTTT. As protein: CATSRGAAAGELFF.

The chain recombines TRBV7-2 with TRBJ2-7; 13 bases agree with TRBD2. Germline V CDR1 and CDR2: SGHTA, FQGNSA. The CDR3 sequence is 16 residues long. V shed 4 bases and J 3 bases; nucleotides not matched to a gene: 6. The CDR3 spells CASSSGLAGVYYEQYF. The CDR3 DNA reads TGTGCCAGCAGCTCCGGACTAGCGGGAGTCTACTACGAGCAGTACTTC.

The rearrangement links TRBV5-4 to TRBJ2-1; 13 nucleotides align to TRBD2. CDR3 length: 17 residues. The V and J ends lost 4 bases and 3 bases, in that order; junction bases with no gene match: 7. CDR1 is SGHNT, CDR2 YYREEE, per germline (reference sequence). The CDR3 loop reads CASSLRRTSGGYNEQFF. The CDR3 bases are TGTGCCAGCAGCCTTAGACGGACTAGCGGGGGCTACAATGAGCAGTTCTTC. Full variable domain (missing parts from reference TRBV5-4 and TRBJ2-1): ETGVTQSPTHLIKTRGQQVTLRCSSQSGHNTVSWYQQALGQGPQFIFQYYREEENGRGNFPPRFSGLQFPNYSSELNVNALELDDSALYLCASSLRRTSGGYNEQFFGPGTRLTVL.

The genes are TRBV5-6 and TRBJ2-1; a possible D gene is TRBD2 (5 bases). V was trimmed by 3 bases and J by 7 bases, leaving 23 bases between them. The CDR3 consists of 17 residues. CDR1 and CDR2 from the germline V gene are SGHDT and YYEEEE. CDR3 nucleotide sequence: TGTGCCAGCAGCTCTACTAGGGAGCGGAAGTTATGGAATGAGCAGTTCTTC. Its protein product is CASSSTRERKLWNEQFF.

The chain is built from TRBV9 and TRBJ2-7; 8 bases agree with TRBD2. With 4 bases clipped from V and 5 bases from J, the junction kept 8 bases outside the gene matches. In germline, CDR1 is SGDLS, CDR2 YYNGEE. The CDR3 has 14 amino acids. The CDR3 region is CASSLRGGFDEQYF. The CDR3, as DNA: TGTGCCAGCAGCCTACGGGGGGGGTTTGACGAGCAGTACTTC.

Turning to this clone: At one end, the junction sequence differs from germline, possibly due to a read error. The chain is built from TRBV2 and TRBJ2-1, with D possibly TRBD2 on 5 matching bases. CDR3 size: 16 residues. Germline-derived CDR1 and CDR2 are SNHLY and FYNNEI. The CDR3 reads CASSEGPLTYEGGPLF. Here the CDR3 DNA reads TGTGCCAGCAGTGAAGGACCCTTAACCTATGAGGGCGGCCCTCTCTTC.